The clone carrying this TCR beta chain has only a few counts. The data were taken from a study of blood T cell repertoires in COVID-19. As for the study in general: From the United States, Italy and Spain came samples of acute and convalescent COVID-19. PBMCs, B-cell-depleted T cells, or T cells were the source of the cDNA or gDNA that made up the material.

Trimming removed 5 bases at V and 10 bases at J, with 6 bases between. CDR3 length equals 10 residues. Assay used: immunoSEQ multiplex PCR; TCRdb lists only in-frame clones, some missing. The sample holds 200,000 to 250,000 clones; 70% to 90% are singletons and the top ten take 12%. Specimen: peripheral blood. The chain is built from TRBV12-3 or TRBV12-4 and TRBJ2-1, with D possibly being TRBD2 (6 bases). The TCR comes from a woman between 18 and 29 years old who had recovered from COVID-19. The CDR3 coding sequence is TGTGCCAGCAGTGGGGGGGAGCAGTTCTTC. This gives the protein CASSGGEQFF.